This T cell receptor (beta chain) came from a study of PD-L1 blockade in urothelial cancer. TCRdb's table, derived via immunoSEQ multiplex PCR, lists solely in-frame clones and lacks some. The repertoire consists of tens of thousands of clones, with more than 75% occurring once and the leading ten covering 1.5% to 2%. Per-patient samples, pretreatment and on-treatment, numbered 1 to 8. The receptor comes from a man aged 50-59 years with urothelial cancer. Sequencing used PBMCs, obtained around atezolizumab (anti-PD-L1) treatment.

CDR3 nucleotide sequence: TGCGCCAGCAGCTTGGCCACCGGTAGCGGGATATCCTACAATGAGCAGTTCTTC. Amino acid sequence: CASSLATGSGISYNEQFF. The J gene is TRBJ2-1, the V gene TRBV5-1; the match to TRBD2 covers 8 bases. Germline assignment: CDR1 SGHRS and CDR2 YFSETQ. Trimming at V came to 0 bases and at J to 1 base, leaving 9 bases not matched to a gene. The CDR3 covers 18 residues.